The text below deals with one T cell receptor (beta chain). What it recognizes is unknown. TEMRA cells were enriched by FACS, while CD8+ and CD4+ T cells were obtained through a negative isolation that was performed magnetically. These data originate in a study of CD8 T cells in Susac syndrome. Germline lookup yields CDR1 GTSNPN and CDR2 SVGIG (reference sequence). V was pared by 4 bases and J by 6 bases, with 13 bases between. This CDR3 contains 12 residues. Random hexamers were used to reverse transcribe the RNA input (about 0.5 to 1 ug). Via MiXCR, TCRdb re-called the immunoSEQ multiplex PCR reads, giving one row per CDR3 protein. The profile covers 150,000 to 200,000 distinct CDR3 sequences, with around 94% appearing a single time and about 0.09% taken by the ten largest. The study, taken as a whole, reports: Regarding the TCR sequencing and HLA analysis, the study admitted that a relatively small number of individuals were involved.

This chain uses TRBV30 with TRBJ2-7; D remains unclear. This clonotype was obtained from a human donor with multiple sclerosis. Sequenced sample: CD4+ T cells from PBMCs. The CDR3 DNA reads as TGTGCCTGGAATAAAGCAAGGAGCGAGCAGTACTTC. Translation gives CAWNKARSEQYF.